This T cell receptor beta chain was captured in a study of liver allograft versus peripheral blood T cells. Turning to the study itself: A comparison was made between T cell receptor repertoires in transplanted livers and those in recipients' peripheral blood.

The table lists this clonotype with many counts. Its antigen is still unknown. J was trimmed by 7 bases and V by 6 bases; bases with no gene match: 9. Germline V gives CDR1 MNHEY, CDR2 SVGAGI. The CDR3 is 13 residues long. Study observations and caveats: Reportedly, liver allograft T cell receptor repertoires differed from peripheral blood ones.

TCRdb called the reads again in MiXCR, with one record for every CDR3 protein. The sample has fewer than 15,000 distinct CDR3 sequences, approximately 17% seen once. This clonotype originated in a human patient who had a liver transplant. The graft donor may be the source of some T cells. The gene calls are TRBV6-5 and TRBJ2-7; 7 positions match TRBD1. In nucleotides, the CDR3 is TGTGCCAGCAGGCCAAGCCGGGACAGAGAGCAGTACTTC. Translation: CASRPSRDREQYF.